What follows are 26 T cell receptor beta chains derived from one specimen sequenced in a study of T cells after yellow fever vaccination. TCRdb used MiXCR to reprocess the 5' RACE reads, holding one entry per CDR3 protein. The sample comprises about 320,000 distinct CDR3 sequences, about 10% of which are singletons, and over 3% rests with the top ten. The specimen was CD4+ T cells sorted from PBMCs, collected 45 days after the yellow fever booster vaccination. The receptors stem from a man aged 18 to 30 who received the YFV17D yellow fever vaccine.

V is TRBV24-1 and J is TRBJ2-3, with unresolved D. The germline CDR1 and CDR2 sequences are KGHDR and SFDVKD. This CDR3 has 15 residues. Trimming stripped 0 bases from V and 4 bases from J, with 10 bases between. The CDR3 loop reads CATSDLLASADTQYF. In DNA, the CDR3 is TGTGCCACCAGTGATTTGCTGGCCTCGGCAGATACGCAGTATTTT.

The CDR3 is CASITQGVWAHQPQHF. CDR3 DNA sequence: TGCGCCAGTATAACCCAGGGGGTTTGGGCCCATCAGCCCCAGCATTTT. V is TRBV23-1 and J is TRBJ1-5; 7 bases line up with TRBD1. TRBV23-1 counts as an open reading frame of uncertain function. There are 16 residues in the CDR3. Losses at the gene ends were 9 bases for V and 5 bases for J; bases not matched to a gene: 16.

This chain uses TRBV10-3 with TRBJ1-5; unclear D gene. CDR1 and CDR2 (germline): ENHRY, SYGVKD. Trimming stripped 0 bases from V and 0 bases from J, with 3 bases between. CDR3 length: 14 residues. The CDR3 nucleotides read TGTGCCATCAGTGAGTCCTCTAGCAATCAGCCCCAGCATTTT. Protein: CAISESSSNQPQHF.

This clonotype appeared a few times. The chain combines TRBV11-2 with TRBJ2-5, with D tentatively TRBD2 (5 bases). This CDR3 contains 13 residues. Germline V CDR1 and CDR2: SGHAT, FQNNGV. V was trimmed by 3 bases and J by 0 bases, leaving 5 bases between them. Here the CDR3 reads CASSFGDQETQYF. As DNA, the CDR3 is TGTGCCAGCAGCTTCGGGGACCAAGAGACCCAGTACTTC.

This clonotype was counted between two and nine times. V gene TRBV4-2 combines with J gene TRBJ1-1; TRBD1 might be the D (5 bases). Between the trimmed V and J ends, which lost 1 base and 3 bases, there was a span of 9 bases. This CDR3 has 14 amino acids. Germline lookup yields CDR1 LGHNA and CDR2 YNFKEQ. The CDR3 region is CASSQGGLYTEAFF. CDR3 nucleotides: TGTGCCAGCAGCCAAGGGGGCTTATACACTGAAGCTTTCTTT.

The chain combines TRBV30 with TRBJ2-1; D perhaps matches TRBD2 (7 bases). Germline V gene lookup returns CDR1 GTSNPN and CDR2 SVGIG (reference sequence). V lost 8 bases and J 8 bases, leaving 19 bases between the germline ends. The CDR3 has 13 residues. The CDR3 bases are TGTGCCGGCGACCCGCGGGGGCTCGATGAGCAGTTCTTC. This sequence encodes CAGDPRGLDEQFF.

The chain uses TRBV10-3 and TRBJ2-3, with a possible D match to TRBD2 (5 bases). CDR1 ENHRY and CDR2 SYGVKD come from the germline V gene. V dropped 6 bases and J dropped 4 bases, with 5 bases sitting between them. This CDR3 has 11 amino acids. The CDR3 nucleotides read TGTGCCATCAGGGACTCAGATACGCAGTATTTT. It yields the protein CAIRDSDTQYF.

The J gene is TRBJ2-2, the V gene TRBV7-9, with D possibly TRBD1 on 6 matching bases. Germline loops: CDR1 SEHNR, CDR2 FQNEAQ (reference sequence). Trimming removed 7 bases from V and 2 bases from J, with 11 bases in between. The CDR3 totals 14 residues. DNA of the CDR3: TGTGCCAGCAACAGGGCCCGAAACACCGGGGAGCTGTTTTTT. Its protein product is CASNRARNTGELFF. Full variable domain (rest looked up from reference TRBV7-9 and TRBJ2-2): DTGVSQNPRHKITKRGQNVTFRCDPISEHNRLYWYRQTLGQGPEFLTYFQNEAQLEKSRLLSDRFSAERPKGSFSTLEIQRTEQGDSAMYLCASNRARNTGELFFGEGSRLTVL.

This clonotype was seen more than once but under ten times. The chain is built from TRBV25-1 and TRBJ2-7, with 8 bases fitting TRBD1. V dropped 5 bases and J dropped 6; count of bases not matched to a gene: 12. The CDR3 length is 15 residues. CDR1 and CDR2 (germline): MGHDK, SYGVNS. The DNA for the CDR3 is TGTGCCAGCAGTCCCCTATGGACAGGGACTGGCGAGCAGTACTTC. As protein: CASSPLWTGTGEQYF.

This clonotype was detected a few times. The chain carries TRBV7-3 and TRBJ2-2; a possible D gene is TRBD2 (6 bases). The germline CDR1 and CDR2 sequences are SGHTA and FQGTGA. The V end was cut by 2 bases, the J end by 3 bases, with 19 bases between. The CDR3 totals 18 residues. The CDR3 DNA reads TGTGCCAGCAGCTTACCTCTCGGAGGGAATAGAGACACCGGGGAGCTGTTTTTT. Amino acids: CASSLPLGGNRDTGELFF.

The chain uses TRBV27 and TRBJ2-3, with a possible D match to TRBD2 (7 bases). In germline, CDR1 is MNHEY, CDR2 SMNVEV (reference sequence). This CDR3 region has 17 residues. V lost 1 base to trimming and J lost 4 bases, with 18 bases between them. As DNA, the CDR3 is TGTGCCAGCAGTTTATGGTCGGGGGGCGCCCTGCCAGATACGCAGTATTTT. It encodes CASSLWSGGALPDTQYF.

The chain has TRBV10-3 and TRBJ2-1; 8 bases are shared with TRBD2. This CDR3 spans 13 amino acids. Germline assignment: CDR1 ENHRY and CDR2 SYGVKD. V trimming: 7 bases; J trimming: 5 bases; junction bases outside the gene matches: 4. CDR3 coding DNA: TGTGCCATCACCTCGGGAGGGGACAATGAGCAGTTCTTC. Translated: CAITSGGDNEQFF.

The rearrangement joins TRBV7-9 to TRBJ1-3; 7 nucleotides match TRBD1. Germline CDR1 is SEHNR and CDR2 is FQNEAQ (reference sequence). This CDR3 has 14 amino acids. V gave up 7 bases and J gave up 3 bases; unmatched junction bases: 6. The DNA for the CDR3 is TGTGCCAGCACCTTCGCAGGGGGTGGAAACACCATATATTTT. Translation: CASTFAGGGNTIYF.

This clonotype was seen repeatedly, ten times or more. J is TRBJ2-1 and V is TRBV5-1, with D possibly TRBD1 on 6 matching bases. Germline V gene lookup returns CDR1 SGHRS and CDR2 YFSETQ. The V and J ends lost 0 bases and 6 bases respectively, with 13 bases between them. The CDR3 is 15 amino acids. CDR3: CASSLAGQGRNEQFF. Here the CDR3 DNA reads TGCGCCAGCAGCTTGGCGGGGCAGGGGCGCAATGAGCAGTTCTTC.

The chain employs TRBV20-1 and TRBJ1-2; no firm D call. Trimming stripped 5 bases from V and 6 bases from J, with 7 bases between. Germline V gene data show CDR1 as DFQATT and CDR2 as SNEGSKA (reference sequence). The CDR3 is 10 residues long. The CDR3 DNA follows: TGCAGTGCTCGTTCGAATGGCTACACCTTC. This encodes CSARSNGYTF.

This clonotype was found many times. The chain carries TRBV6-5 and TRBJ2-7; D perhaps matches TRBD1 (5 bases). The V gene's germline CDR1 is MNHEY and CDR2 SVGAGI. The CDR3 has 13 residues. The V gene lost 5 bases and the J gene lost 9 bases, with 17 bases spanning the gap. In nucleotides, the CDR3 is TGTGCCAGCAGTCCGTCAGACAGACTGATGCAGTACGTC. This gives the protein CASSPSDRLMQYV.

Many counts were recorded for this clonotype. This chain uses TRBV5-1 with TRBJ2-5, with D unresolved. The CDR3 runs to 15 residues. CDR1 and CDR2 (germline): SGHRS, YFSETQ. V was cut by 1 base and J by 7 bases, with 17 bases left in between. CDR3 in DNA: TGCGCCAGCAGCTTGAACAGCAAACCCCCGGGGACCCAGTACTTC. Protein sequence: CASSLNSKPPGTQYF. Together with reference TRBV5-1 and TRBJ2-5, the CDR3 gives the full variable domain: KAGVTQTPRYLIKTRGQQVTLSCSPISGHRSVSWYQQTPGQGLQFLFEYFSETQRNKGNFPGRFSGRQFSNSRSEMNVSTLELGDSALYLCASSLNSKPPGTQYFGPGTRLLVL.

V and J are TRBV18 and TRBJ1-5; possible D gene TRBD1, 5 bases. With 2 bases removed from V and 4 bases from J, the gap between germline ends came to 9 bases. There are 14 residues in the CDR3. Germline loops: CDR1 KGHSH, CDR2 LQKENI. The CDR3 protein is CASSPSEGNQPQHF. The CDR3 nucleotides are TGTGCCAGCTCACCAAGCGAGGGGAATCAGCCCCAGCATTTT.

Only a few counts were recorded for this clonotype. V and J are TRBV2 and TRBJ1-5; D is uncertain. Germline loops: CDR1 SNHLY, CDR2 FYNNEI. V was cut by 4 bases and J by 5 bases, with 9 bases left in between. This CDR3 contains 13 residues. The CDR3 sequence is CASSGGWDQPQHF. The CDR3, as DNA: TGTGCCAGCAGTGGAGGTTGGGATCAGCCCCAGCATTTT.

The chain combines TRBV9 with TRBJ2-3; 9 bases fit TRBD2. This CDR3 is built from 16 residues. Germline values: CDR1 SGDLS, CDR2 YYNGEE. J lost 2 bases, V lost 4 bases, and 8 bases had no gene match. The DNA for the CDR3 is TGTGCCAGCAGCCGCGGGGGGGGGGTGGCCACAGATACGCAGTATTTT. Translating gives CASSRGGGVATDTQYF.

This clonotype has a count of ten or more. This chain connects TRBV4-1 to TRBJ1-3, with D unresolved. CDR1 is MGHRA, CDR2 YSYEKL, per germline. V lost 7 bases, J lost 0 bases, and 13 bases lay in between. This CDR3 is built from 15 residues. Here the CDR3 DNA reads TGCGCCAGCACACTAGAGGAATACTCTGGAAACACCATATATTTT. Translation: CASTLEEYSGNTIYF.

The chain combines TRBV24-1 with TRBJ1-2; 9 bases are shared with TRBD1. Germline CDR1 is KGHDR and CDR2 is SFDVKD. The CDR3 sequence is 14 residues long. J gave up 6 bases and V 7 bases, and 8 bases lay outside the gene matches. CDR3 coding DNA: TGTGCCACCAGCAACAGGGGGCTGGTACATGGCTACACCTTC. This encodes CATSNRGLVHGYTF.

V usage is TRBV4-2 and J usage is TRBJ2-7; D perhaps matches TRBD2 (7 bases). The V gene lost 1 base and the J gene lost 2 bases, with 12 bases spanning the gap. From germline, CDR1 is LGHNA and CDR2 YNFKEQ. The CDR3 is made up of 15 amino acids. CDR3 sequence (DNA): TGTGCCAGCAGCCAAGTTGGCGGGGGCACCTACGAGCAGTACTTC. Protein: CASSQVGGGTYEQYF.

The chain carries TRBV11-2 and TRBJ2-5, with a possible D match to TRBD1 (6 bases). V gave up 2 bases and J gave up 7 bases, with 20 bases separating them. The germline V gene has CDR1 SGHAT and CDR2 FQNNGV. The CDR3 covers 16 residues. The CDR3 DNA is TGTGCCAGCAGCTTACGGCAGGGGCCCAATATCGGGACCCAGTACTTC. Protein sequence: CASSLRQGPNIGTQYF.

This clonotype was counted a few times. The chain recombines TRBV7-2 with TRBJ2-7; TRBD1 matches at 9 bases. The V and J ends lost 3 bases and 2 bases, in that order; junction bases with no gene match: 5. Per the germline V gene, CDR1 is SGHTA and CDR2 is FQGNSA. The CDR3 loop spans 15 amino acids. CDR3 protein: CASSLGQGITYEQYF. Written as DNA, the CDR3 is TGTGCCAGCAGCTTGGGACAGGGAATAACCTACGAGCAGTACTTC.

This clonotype was recorded at least ten times. In DNA form, the CDR3 reads TGTGCCAGCTCACCAAGGACTAAGGGCGAGCAGTACGTC. It yields the protein CASSPRTKGEQYV. J is TRBJ2-7 and V is TRBV18; tentative D call: TRBD2 (6 bases). The CDR3 spans 13 residues. The germline V and J ends were trimmed by 2 bases and 6 bases, with 11 bases remaining between them. Germline CDR1 is KGHSH and CDR2 is LQKENI.